Given below is one T cell receptor (beta chain) in context. Other DNA sequences in this specimen translate into the identical CDR3. The data stem from a study of cytomegalovirus exposure and HLA in healthy donors. The PCR contained 60 Vbeta and 13 Jbeta primers. Assay: immunoSEQ multiplex PCR; the TCRdb copy retains only in-frame clones and omits some. The data contain around 140,000 clones, approximately 84% of them seen just once; the ten biggest clones take up 1.5% to 2.5%. This sequence was found in a woman between 35 and 50 years old in good health and CMV-seronegative. Material: PBMCs.

CDR3 DNA: TGTGCCAGCAGCCAGGCTGCGAACACCGGGGAGCTGTTTTTT. This codes for CASSQAANTGELFF. The rearrangement uses TRBV4-2 and TRBJ2-2; the D is unclear. The CDR3 contains 14 residues. V was clipped by 3 bases and J by 0 bases, with 5 bases between them. Germline V gene data show CDR1 as LGHNA and CDR2 as YNFKEQ.